What follows is one T cell receptor (beta chain) and its context. The identical CDR3 is also encoded by other nucleotide sequences in the sample. The source of the sample is a study of blood T cell repertoires in COVID-19. CDR3 size: 13 residues. V lost 1 base, J lost 4 bases, and 8 bases lay in between. Germline lookup yields CDR1 SGHRS and CDR2 YFSETQ. The repertoire was sequenced with immunoSEQ multiplex PCR; TCRdb's copy has only in-frame clones and lacks some. The data show about 84,000 clones, approximately 80% seen once. The rearrangement uses TRBV5-1 and TRBJ1-1, with D perhaps TRBD1 (5 bases). This clonotype was obtained from a man aged 70-80 years with acute or convalescent COVID-19. Sequencing was performed on peripheral blood. This CDR3 reads CASSLRGGTEAFF. The CDR3 nucleotides read TGCGCCAGCAGCTTGCGGGGGGGCACTGAAGCTTTCTTT.